These 32 T cell receptor beta chains originate from one sample sequenced in a study of blood T cell repertoires in COVID-19. This table comes from immunoSEQ multiplex PCR, and its TCRdb copy is limited to in-frame clones, with some not included. The table lists over 100,000 clones, around 80% of them singletons. The sample consisted of peripheral blood. The origin of the receptors is a human donor in a cohort sampled during active or convalescent COVID-19.

CDR3 region: CASSQLAGYTDTQYF. CDR3 DNA: TGTGCCAGCAGTCAACTAGCGGGTTACACAGATACGCAGTATTTT. The V call is TRBV6-5, the J call TRBJ2-3, with 9 bases identical to TRBD2. CDR1 is MNHEY and CDR2 is SVGAGI in the germline V gene. This CDR3 comprises 15 residues. Germline trimming cut 5 bases from V and 2 bases from J; bases unmatched to any gene: 5.

The chain carries TRBV18 and TRBJ1-3; 7 nucleotides line up with TRBD1. Germline V gene lookup returns CDR1 KGHSH and CDR2 LQKENI. Unmatched junction bases numbered 4, after V lost 5 bases and J lost 0 bases. The CDR3 loop spans 15 amino acids. The DNA of the CDR3 is TGTGCCAGCTCATCCCCAGGGGGCTCTGGAAACACCATATATTTT. The encoded protein is CASSSPGGSGNTIYF.

The CDR3 region has the DNA TGTGCCAGCAGTTTGGTGGGGTTGACTAGCGGTTACAATGAGCAGTTCTTC. Protein sequence: CASSLVGLTSGYNEQFF. The chain uses TRBV7-2 and TRBJ2-1; 9 bases are shared with TRBD2. The CDR3 runs to 17 residues. The junction had 13 bases not matched to a gene; V was cut back by 6 bases and J by 4 bases. Looked up from germline, CDR1 is SGHTA and CDR2 is FQGNSA. The full variable domain, rest sourced from reference TRBV7-2 and TRBJ2-1, is GAGVSQSPSNKVTEKGKDVELRCDPISGHTALYWYRQSLGQGLEFLIYFQGNSAPDKSGLPSDRFSAERTGGSVSTLTIQRTQQEDSAVYLCASSLVGLTSGYNEQFFGPGTRLTVL.

This clone has just one count. The chain carries TRBV19 and TRBJ2-3; 7 bases agree with TRBD2. The CDR3 spans 17 residues. V trimming: 4 bases; J trimming: 0 bases; junction bases outside the gene matches: 10. From germline, CDR1 is LNHDA and CDR2 SQIVND (reference sequence). The CDR3 DNA is TGTGCCAGTAGTAAGCGGGACTTAAAGGCTAGCACAGATACGCAGTATTTT. As protein: CASSKRDLKASTDTQYF.

The V call is TRBV19, the J call TRBJ1-2; D is undetermined. CDR3 length: 15 amino acids. The germline gives CDR1 LNHDA, CDR2 SQIVND (reference sequence). With 7 bases removed from V and 1 base from J, the gap between germline ends came to 16 bases. The CDR3 loop reads CASTPVGSGNYGYTF. CDR3 bases: TGTGCCAGTACCCCGGTGGGCAGTGGTAACTATGGCTACACCTTC. Looking up the rest from reference TRBV19 and TRBJ1-2 gives the full variable domain: DGGITQSPKYLFRKEGQNVTLSCEQNLNHDAMYWYRQDPGQGLRLIYYSQIVNDFQKGDIAEGYSVSREKKESFPLTVTSAQKNPTAFYLCASTPVGSGNYGYTFGSGTRLTVV.

CDR3 protein: CASSLQDTGELFF. The CDR3 DNA reads TGCGCCAGCAGCTTACAAGACACCGGGGAGCTGTTTTTT. The rearrangement joins TRBV5-1 to TRBJ2-2; D gene ambiguous. V gave up 2 bases and J gave up 3 bases, with 5 bases separating them. This CDR3 has 13 residues. The V gene's germline CDR1 is SGHRS and CDR2 YFSETQ.

This rearrangement joins TRBV6-5 to TRBJ2-3, with D possibly being TRBD1 (7 bases). V lost 7 bases to trimming and J lost 6 bases, with 14 bases between them. Germline-derived CDR1 and CDR2 are MNHEY and SVGAGI. This CDR3 is built from 13 residues. The CDR3 spells CASTPTGRDTQYF. CDR3 nucleotides: TGTGCCAGCACTCCGACAGGGAGGGATACGCAGTATTTT.

The chain couples TRBV4-2 to TRBJ2-5, with TRBD2 as a possible D gene (5 bases). The CDR3 is 14 residues long. CDR1 LGHNA and CDR2 YNFKEQ come from the germline V gene. Trimming stripped 1 base from V and 1 base from J, with 7 bases between. CDR3 sequence (DNA): TGTGCCAGCAGCCAAGGCGGACTCCAAGAGACCCAGTACTTC. Translating it yields CASSQGGLQETQYF.

The genes are TRBV4-1 and TRBJ2-2; 8 bases fit TRBD1. CDR3 length: 18 amino acids. Per the germline V gene, CDR1 is MGHRA and CDR2 is YSYEKL. The V gene end was trimmed by 0 bases and the J gene end by 2 bases; junction bases not matched to a gene: 8. The CDR3, as DNA: TGCGCCAGCAGCCAAGACCACAGGGGGTTTCAAAACACCGGGGAGCTGTTTTTT. Its protein product is CASSQDHRGFQNTGELFF.

This clone counts as medium-sized. J is TRBJ1-3 and V is TRBV4-1; no reliable D call. The CDR3 runs to 16 residues. V dropped 0 bases and J dropped 0 bases, with 9 bases sitting between them. Germline assignment: CDR1 MGHRA and CDR2 YSYEKL. CDR3 nucleotides: TGCGCCAGCAGCCAAGACTGGCAGATCTCTGGAAACACCATATATTTT. Its translation: CASSQDWQISGNTIYF.

The chain couples TRBV28 to TRBJ2-2; 13 positions agree with TRBD2. The CDR3 loop spans 17 amino acids. Per germline, CDR1 MDHEN and CDR2 SYDVKM. V lost 3 bases to trimming and J lost 5 bases; unmatched junction nucleotides: 6. This chain's CDR3 is CASSFPGLAGLTGELFF. CDR3 coding DNA: TGTGCCAGCAGTTTCCCGGGACTAGCGGGGCTTACCGGGGAGCTGTTTTTT.

The chain links TRBV7-6 to TRBJ2-7; 9 nucleotides agree with TRBD2. The V gene's germline CDR1 is SGHVS and CDR2 FNYEAQ. The V gene end was trimmed by 5 bases and the J gene end by 4 bases; junction bases not matched to a gene: 9. The CDR3 consists of 15 residues. CDR3 sequence (DNA): TGTGCCAGCAGCCTTCGAAGCGGGGGGCCTTACGAGCAGTACTTC. This sequence encodes CASSLRSGGPYEQYF.

DNA of the CDR3: TGTGCCAGCAGCGGGGTCCGTCTCATGAATTCACCCCTCCACTTT. Translated, it gives CASSGVRLMNSPLHF. The V and J genes are TRBV2 and TRBJ1-6; D gene ambiguous. V was trimmed by 6 bases and J by 7 bases, leaving 16 bases between them. Germline V lookup: CDR1 SNHLY, CDR2 FYNNEI. The CDR3 sequence is 15 residues long.

CDR3 DNA: TGTGCCAGCAGCACCCGGAGAGGCCCCCCTGAAGCTTTCTTT. It specifies CASSTRRGPPEAFF. The chain couples TRBV25-1 to TRBJ1-1; D remains ambiguous. The CDR3 length is 14 residues. V lost 6 bases and J lost 6, with 17 bases in between. The germline gives CDR1 MGHDK, CDR2 SYGVNS.

This chain uses TRBV30 with TRBJ2-6; TRBD1 aligns across 8 bases. The ends lost 2 bases at V and 9 bases at J; junction bases unmatched: 3. Germline CDR1 is GTSNPN and CDR2 is SVGIG (reference sequence). The CDR3 is made up of 13 amino acids. The CDR3 region has the DNA TGTGCCTGGAGTCTAGGGACAGGCAACGTCCTGACTTTC. Encoded protein: CAWSLGTGNVLTF.

The rearrangement joins TRBV4-2 to TRBJ2-5; D perhaps matches TRBD1 (6 bases). Deletions cut 4 bases from V and 2 bases from J, with 14 bases between. The CDR3 runs to 15 residues. The V gene's germline CDR1 is LGHNA and CDR2 YNFKEQ. The CDR3 loop reads CASSPKQGVQETQYF. The DNA for the CDR3 is TGTGCCAGCAGCCCTAAACAGGGAGTACAAGAGACCCAGTACTTC.

This sequence joins TRBV14 and TRBJ2-5; 11 nucleotides line up with TRBD2. V gave up 5 bases and J gave up 5 bases; unmatched junction bases: 10. The germline V gene has CDR1 SGHDN and CDR2 FVKESK. The CDR3 length is 16 residues. CDR3 sequence (DNA): TGTGCCAGCAGCGCTATCCTAGCGGGGGGCGGGGAGACCCAGTACTTC. Translation gives CASSAILAGGGETQYF.

This chain joins TRBV5-5 and TRBJ2-1, with a tentative D call TRBD2 (5 bases). Per germline, CDR1 SGHKS and CDR2 YYEKEE (reference sequence). The V and J ends lost 1 base and 9 bases respectively, with 11 bases between them. This CDR3 region has 13 residues. CDR3 loop: CASSLTDYAEQFF. For the CDR3, the DNA is TGTGCCAGCAGCTTGACCGACTACGCTGAGCAGTTCTTC.

This chain links TRBV4-3 with TRBJ2-1, with 8 bases that match TRBD2. The CDR3 runs 15 residues. The V segment lost 0 bases and the J segment 5 bases; nucleotides outside the gene matches: 3. Germline CDR1 and CDR2: LGHNA and YSLEER. The DNA for the CDR3 is TGCGCCAGCAGCCAAGAGGGACTAGTGGACAATGAGCAGTTCTTC. This sequence encodes CASSQEGLVDNEQFF.

The J gene is TRBJ2-1, the V gene TRBV27, with 9 bases fitting TRBD1. The CDR3 has 14 amino acids. Germline V lookup: CDR1 MNHEY, CDR2 SMNVEV (reference sequence). Trimming at V came to 7 bases and at J to 4 bases, leaving 5 bases not matched to a gene. The chain's CDR3 is CASNHGQGYNEQFF. The CDR3 nucleotides read TGTGCCAGCAACCACGGACAGGGGTACAATGAGCAGTTCTTC.

The chain joins TRBV10-3 to TRBJ1-6; 7 bases map to TRBD1. The V gene's germline CDR1 is ENHRY and CDR2 SYGVKD. This CDR3 spans 17 amino acids. J gave up 0 bases and V 6 bases, and 8 bases lay outside the gene matches. The CDR3 DNA reads as TGTGCCATCAGGGGGACAGTTACGGCCTCCTATAATTCACCCCTCCACTTT. Encoded protein: CAIRGTVTASYNSPLHF.

V usage is TRBV29-1 and J usage is TRBJ2-1; 13 bases fit TRBD2. Germline V CDR1 and CDR2: SQVTM, ANQGSEA. This CDR3 comprises 15 residues. With 3 bases clipped from V and 3 bases from J, the junction kept 2 bases outside the gene matches. The CDR3 coding sequence is TGCAGCGTTGACGGGACTAGCGGGATCTACAATGAGCAGTTCTTC. Translating it yields CSVDGTSGIYNEQFF.

This clone has just one count. The chain couples TRBV28 to TRBJ2-1; possible D gene TRBD2, 5 bases. Per germline, CDR1 MDHEN and CDR2 SYDVKM. Trimming removed 2 bases at V and 6 bases at J, with 20 bases between. The CDR3 loop spans 17 amino acids. The CDR3 DNA is TGTGCCAGCAGTTTACTTTTTCCCAAGAGGGCGATCAATGAGCAGTTCTTC. It specifies CASSLLFPKRAINEQFF.

This chain links TRBV14 with TRBJ2-3; D remains ambiguous. Germline V gene sequence: CDR1 SGHDN, CDR2 FVKESK. V gave up 3 bases and J gave up 5 bases, with 6 bases separating them. CDR3 size: 12 residues. Here the CDR3 DNA reads TGTGCCAGCAGCCAGGCTAGAGATACGCAGTATTTT. Its translation: CASSQARDTQYF.

The chain joins TRBV19 to TRBJ2-2; D is uncertain. V lost 1 base, J lost 6 bases, and 9 bases lay in between. The length of the CDR3 is 14 residues. Looked up from germline, CDR1 is LNHDA and CDR2 is SQIVND (reference sequence). The CDR3 region is CASSIGSFPGELFF. The CDR3 nucleotides are TGTGCCAGTAGTATAGGGAGTTTTCCCGGGGAGCTGTTTTTT.

The V gene is TRBV7-9, the J gene TRBJ1-2; D might be TRBD1 (6 bases). Germline CDR1 SEHNR, CDR2 FQNEAQ (reference sequence). The CDR3 loop spans 14 amino acids. Trimming stripped 2 bases from V and 5 bases from J, with 12 bases between. The CDR3 DNA follows: TGTGCCAGCAGCTTAAGGGACAAGAATTATGGCTACACCTTC. Its translation: CASSLRDKNYGYTF.

The chain joins TRBV7-9 to TRBJ1-2; D gene uncertain. V was shortened by 8 bases and J by 2 bases, with 6 bases between the two germline ends. Germline-derived CDR1 and CDR2 are SEHNR and FQNEAQ (reference sequence). The CDR3 loop spans 11 amino acids. The CDR3 reads CASEGNYGYTF. The CDR3 region has the DNA TGTGCCAGCGAGGGAAACTATGGCTACACCTTC.

This chain joins TRBV7-8 and TRBJ1-5; D perhaps matches TRBD1 (5 bases). The length of the CDR3 is 15 residues. CDR1 is SGHVS, CDR2 FQNEAQ, per germline. With 7 bases removed from V and 1 base from J, the gap between germline ends came to 14 bases. The CDR3 DNA is TGTGCCAGCACAGCCGACAGAACCAGCAATCAGCCCCAGCATTTT. Its protein is CASTADRTSNQPQHF.

This chain uses TRBV2 with TRBJ2-7, with no clear D. CDR3 length: 12 amino acids. V was clipped by 7 bases and J by 2 bases, with 9 bases between them. Germline lookup yields CDR1 SNHLY and CDR2 FYNNEI. This CDR3 is CASIGRTYEQYF. The CDR3, as DNA: TGTGCCAGCATTGGCAGGACCTACGAGCAGTACTTC. Full variable domain (remainder filled in from reference TRBV2 and TRBJ2-7): EPEVTQTPSHQVTQMGQEVILRCVPISNHLYFYWYRQILGQKVEFLVSFYNNEISEKSEIFDDQFSVERPDGSNFTLKIRSTKLEDSAMYFCASIGRTYEQYFGPGTRLTVT.

The chain couples TRBV18 to TRBJ2-7, with 8 bases aligning to TRBD2. In germline, CDR1 is KGHSH, CDR2 LQKENI. The trim removed 2 bases at V and 7 bases at J, leaving 13 bases unmatched. The CDR3 loop spans 16 amino acids. CDR3 in amino acids: CASSPYIAGGAWEQYF. The DNA for the CDR3 is TGTGCCAGCTCACCATATATCGCGGGAGGTGCCTGGGAGCAGTACTTC.

This clone was detected only a few times. The chain combines TRBV9 with TRBJ1-2, with D perhaps TRBD1 (5 bases). The CDR3 consists of 14 residues. Germline V gene lookup returns CDR1 SGDLS and CDR2 YYNGEE. V was cut by 3 bases and J by 5 bases, with 14 bases left in between. CDR3 amino acids: CASSDGGARYGYTF. The CDR3 DNA follows: TGTGCCAGCAGCGACGGAGGGGCTAGGTATGGCTACACCTTC. Together with reference TRBV9 and TRBJ1-2, the CDR3 gives the full variable domain: DSGVTQTPKHLITATGQRVTLRCSPRSGDLSVYWYQQSLDQGLQFLIQYYNGEERAKGNILERFSAQQFPDLHSELNLSSLELGDSALYFCASSDGGARYGYTFGSGTRLTVV.

V gene TRBV4-2 combines with J gene TRBJ1-2, with 7 positions matching TRBD1. With 0 bases clipped from V and 4 bases from J, the junction kept 8 bases outside the gene matches. CDR3 length equals 16 residues. The germline gives CDR1 LGHNA, CDR2 YNFKEQ. The CDR3 DNA sequence: TGTGCCAGCAGCCAAGACGGACAGGAACCCGGCTATGGCTACACCTTC. Encoded protein: CASSQDGQEPGYGYTF.